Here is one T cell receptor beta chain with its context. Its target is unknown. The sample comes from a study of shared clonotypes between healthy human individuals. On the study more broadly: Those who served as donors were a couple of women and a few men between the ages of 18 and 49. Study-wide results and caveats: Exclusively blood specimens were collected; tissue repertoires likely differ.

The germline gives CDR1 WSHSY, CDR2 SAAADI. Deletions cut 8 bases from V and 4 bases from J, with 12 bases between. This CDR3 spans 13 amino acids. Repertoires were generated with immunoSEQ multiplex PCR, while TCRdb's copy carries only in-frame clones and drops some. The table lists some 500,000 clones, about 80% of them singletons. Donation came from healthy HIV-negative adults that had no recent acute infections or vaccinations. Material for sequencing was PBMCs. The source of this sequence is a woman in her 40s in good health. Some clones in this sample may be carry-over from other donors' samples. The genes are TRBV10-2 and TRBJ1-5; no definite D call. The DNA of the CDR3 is TGCGCCAGCGCAACAAGTTTGAATCAGCCCCAGCATTTT. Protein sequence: CASATSLNQPQHF.